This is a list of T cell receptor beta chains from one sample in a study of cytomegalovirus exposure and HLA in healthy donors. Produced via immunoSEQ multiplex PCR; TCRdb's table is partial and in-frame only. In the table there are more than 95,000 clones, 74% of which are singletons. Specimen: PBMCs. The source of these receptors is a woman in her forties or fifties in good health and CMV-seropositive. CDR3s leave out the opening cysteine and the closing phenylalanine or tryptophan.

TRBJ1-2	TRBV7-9	ASSLAEYYGYT
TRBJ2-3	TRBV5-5	ASPGHQGTDTQY
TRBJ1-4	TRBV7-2	ASSLTGDNEKLF
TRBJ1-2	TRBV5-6	ASSLVTTGGYGYT
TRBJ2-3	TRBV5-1	ASSLGGQPIGGTQY
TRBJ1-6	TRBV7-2	ASRAPGLNNSPLH
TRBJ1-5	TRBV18	ASSPRTGSNQPQH
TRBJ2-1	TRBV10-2	ASQEMYGGGASGEQF
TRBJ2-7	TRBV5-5	ASSLVGQHEQY
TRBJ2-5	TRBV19	ASSSAGGSRTQY